Only a few counts were recorded for the clone carrying this TCR beta chain. Trimming pared 5 bases from V and 1 base from J, leaving 14 bases between. This CDR3 has 16 amino acids. From germline, CDR1 is SEHNR and CDR2 FQNEAQ (reference sequence). This sample is part of a study of identical twins. Via MiXCR, TCRdb re-called the 5' RACE reads, giving one row per CDR3 protein. This repertoire shows nearly 900,000 distinct CDR3 sequences, approximately 13% found once; its top ten account for 1.5% to 2%. The same specimen was also included in a second study, on yellow fever vaccine responses in identical twins.

The rearrangement joins TRBV7-9 to TRBJ2-2, with no clear D. The source material was PBMCs. The receptor was derived from a woman aged 18-29 years in good health. CDR3 sequence: CASSLLLTENTGELFF. The CDR3 bases are TGTGCCAGCAGCCTACTCCTCACAGAGAACACCGGGGAGCTGTTTTTT.